This is a list of T cell receptor beta chains from one sample in a study of cytomegalovirus exposure and HLA in healthy donors. The data were produced by immunoSEQ multiplex PCR, yet TCRdb's version contains in-frame clones alone and is incomplete. Of 150,000 to 200,000 clones in the sample, more than 75% were seen once. The sequencing input was PBMCs. The receptor set was obtained from a girl aged 2-10 years in good health and CMV-seropositive. The CDR3 runs from the conserved cysteine through the conserved F or W. A clone size is listed for some rows: how often the clone was seen (once, few, many), or a class if it is expanded.

clone size: few
V gene: TRBV28
CDR3 protein: CAITREGLTGYTF

clone size: few
V gene: TRBV15
CDR3 protein: CATSERAPGLSTGELFF

clone size: -
V gene: TRBV5-6
CDR3 protein: CASSLSRTNFQETQYF

clone size: -
V gene: TRBV14
CDR3 protein: CASSHTGSNEQFF

clone size: -
V gene: TRBV2
CDR3 protein: CASYRVLYEQYF

clone size: -
V gene: TRBV29-1
CDR3 protein: CGLQGASEKLFF

clone size: -
V gene: TRBV5-1
CDR3 protein: CASSLRDEGTEAFF

clone size: -
V gene: TRBV29-1
CDR3 protein: CSVEELNGYTF

clone size: -
V gene: TRBV28
CDR3 protein: CASTVGSGRPHSYEQYF

clone size: -
V gene: TRBV29-1
CDR3 protein: CSVGGGRGDLDTQYF

clone size: -
V gene: TRBV5-1
CDR3 protein: CASSRTGSHEQYF

clone size: few
V gene: TRBV27
CDR3 protein: CASSITWRTGLVTGELFF

clone size: -
V gene: TRBV2
CDR3 protein: CASSREVYGYTF

clone size: -
V gene: TRBV4-2
CDR3 protein: CASSQDQTSGRRNEQFF

clone size: -
V gene: TRBV5-1
CDR3 protein: CASSLDSRNTIYF

clone size: -
V gene: TRBV6-4
CDR3 protein: CASSDGAEAYEQFF

clone size: -
V gene: TRBV5-6
CDR3 protein: CASSLTPTYNEQFF

clone size: once
V gene: TRBV28
CDR3 protein: CASSVGTESYEQYF

clone size: -
V gene: TRBV2
CDR3 protein: CASCDSGSRDTQYF

clone size: few
V gene: TRBV19
CDR3 protein: CASSHTSGRPYNEQFF

clone size: -
V gene: TRBV29-1
CDR3 protein: CSVDGGSLNTEAFF

clone size: -
V gene: TRBV30
CDR3 protein: CAWEDRGIQYF

clone size: -
V gene: TRBV6-6
CDR3 protein: CASSDDSLNTEAFF

clone size: -
V gene: TRBV13
CDR3 protein: CASSLRDRVYNEQFF

clone size: -
V gene: TRBV27
CDR3 protein: CASSSLAVSTGELFF

clone size: few
V gene: TRBV6-5
CDR3 protein: CASKLRDTQYF

clone size: -
V gene: TRBV14
CDR3 protein: CASSRLSNPGNEQFF

clone size: -
V gene: TRBV5-1
CDR3 protein: CASSRTGDQNIQYF

clone size: -
V gene: TRBV4-2
CDR3 protein: CASSRRPGVMETQYF

clone size: -
V gene: TRBV4-1
CDR3 protein: CASSHRTSGRGGGELFF

clone size: few
V gene: TRBV7-8
CDR3 protein: CASSSSSYEQYF

clone size: -
V gene: TRBV29-1
CDR3 protein: CSVRRGQGAFGEAFF

clone size: -
V gene: TRBV5-1
CDR3 protein: CASSLEPSGTAKAFF

clone size: few
V gene: TRBV5-6
CDR3 protein: CASSAGLAGTTDTQYF

clone size: -
V gene: TRBV30
CDR3 protein: CAWGGATENIQYF

clone size: -
V gene: TRBV5-1
CDR3 protein: CASTRQGVNTGELFF

clone size: -
V gene: TRBV6-1
CDR3 protein: CASSVFRARGYTF

clone size: -
V gene: TRBV6-6
CDR3 protein: CASSYVLQAPSYEQYF

clone size: -
V gene: TRBV5-1
CDR3 protein: CASRGTSGSSYEQYF

clone size: -
V gene: TRBV19
CDR3 protein: CASSTGQTNTEAFF